These 32 T cell receptor beta chains were all obtained from the same sample, sequenced in a study of CD8 T cells in ankylosing spondylitis. TCRdb re-called the 5' RACE reads through MiXCR, storing one row per CDR3 protein. The top ten clones hold around a fifth of a sample with a few hundred thousand distinct CDR3 sequences, over 9.5% of them seen once. The sample comprised blood, either unsorted or a sorted T cell fraction (not recorded which). These receptors originate from a male donor with ankylosing spondylitis or in good health (not recorded which).

This clonotype occurred many times. The rearrangement links TRBV7-9 to TRBJ2-3, with D possibly being TRBD2 (6 bases). V gave up 4 bases and J gave up 4 bases, with 15 bases separating them. CDR1 is SEHNR, CDR2 FQNEAQ, per germline (reference sequence). The CDR3 runs 15 residues. In nucleotides, the CDR3 is TGTGCCAGCAGCTGGAGGGCCTCCGCTCCAGATACGCAGTATTTT. Translating gives CASSWRASAPDTQYF.

This clonotype turned up a few times. V usage is TRBV5-1 and J usage is TRBJ2-7, with D possibly TRBD2 on 7 matching bases. Germline-derived CDR1 and CDR2 are SGHRS and YFSETQ. The germline V and J ends were trimmed by 5 bases and 2 bases, with 17 bases remaining between them. This CDR3 is built from 15 residues. CDR3 residues: CASRGEGTSTYEQYF. The CDR3 DNA follows: TGCGCCAGCAGAGGGGAGGGGACATCGACCTACGAGCAGTACTTC.

With regard to this clonotype: A much larger clone lies a single base off, so this may be a read error. The J gene is TRBJ1-4, the V gene TRBV20-1; D is undetermined. The germline CDR1 and CDR2 sequences are DFQATT and SNEGSKA (reference sequence). The CDR3 spans 19 residues. V lost 5 bases and J lost 2, with 27 bases in between. The chain's CDR3 is CSARPGGRALVSTNEKLFF. The CDR3 DNA is TGCAGTGCTCGTCCCGGCGGGAGAGCTCTAGTGTCGACTAATGAAAAACTGTTTTTT.

This clonotype came up a few times. A junction boundary mismatches the germline segment, possibly from a read error. This chain connects TRBV7-9 to TRBJ2-3, with 12 bases that match TRBD2. Germline CDR1 reads SEHNR; CDR2 reads FQNEAQ (reference sequence). The CDR3 totals 15 residues. For the CDR3, the DNA is TGTGCCAGCACCTTACTAGCGGGGGGCCCGGATACGCAGTATTTT. Translation: CASTLLAGGPDTQYF.

This clonotype has a count of ten or more. This chain joins TRBV14 and TRBJ1-5; D unresolved. The CDR3 contains 15 residues. The germline V gene encodes CDR1 SGHDN and CDR2 FVKESK. The V end was cut by 4 bases, the J end by 2 bases, with 12 bases between. DNA for the CDR3: TGTGCCAGCAGCCGGTCCGGATTGGGCAATCAGCCCCAGCATTTT. The encoded protein is CASSRSGLGNQPQHF. The full variable domain, rest sourced from reference TRBV14 and TRBJ1-5, is EAGVTQFPSHSVIEKGQTVTLRCDPISGHDNLYWYRRVMGKEIKFLLHFVKESKQDESGMPNNRFLAERTGGTYSTLKVQPAELEDSGVYFCASSRSGLGNQPQHFGDGTRLSIL.

This clonotype was seen at least ten times. The gene calls are TRBV20-1 and TRBJ1-1; perhaps TRBD1 as D (5 bases). Deletions cut 4 bases from V and 1 base from J, with 10 bases between. CDR3 length: 13 amino acids. Germline-derived CDR1 and CDR2 are DFQATT and SNEGSKA (reference sequence). The CDR3 protein is CSAIRDPNTEAFF. The CDR3 DNA reads as TGCAGTGCTATCCGGGACCCGAACACTGAAGCTTTCTTT.

The chain has TRBV20-1 and TRBJ1-1; D remains ambiguous. Germline CDR1 DFQATT, CDR2 SNEGSKA (reference sequence). The CDR3 totals 14 residues. V shed 0 bases and J shed 6 bases, with 14 bases lying between them. The CDR3 DNA is TGCAGTGCTAGAGAGCGCACACTGATGGCTGAAGCTTTCTTT. This gives the protein CSARERTLMAEAFF.

This clonotype was detected many times. V usage is TRBV7-9 and J usage is TRBJ2-7; possible D gene TRBD1, 6 bases. The CDR3 sequence is 15 residues long. Germline values: CDR1 SEHNR, CDR2 FQNEAQ (reference sequence). V lost 5 bases and J lost 2, with 16 bases in between. This chain's CDR3 is CASSPGATGTYEQYF. In DNA, the CDR3 is TGTGCCAGCAGCCCAGGGGCGACGGGAACCTACGAGCAGTACTTC.

The rearrangement links TRBV5-1 to TRBJ2-1, with a possible D match to TRBD2 (5 bases). The CDR3 has 14 residues. The V end lost 4 bases, the J end lost 0 bases, and 8 bases lay between the germline ends. Germline-derived CDR1 and CDR2 are SGHRS and YFSETQ. DNA of the CDR3: TGCGCCAGCAGCGTTGAGGGCTCCTACAATGAGCAGTTCTTC. Its protein product is CASSVEGSYNEQFF.

This clonotype was detected many times. The chain recombines TRBV3-1 with TRBJ1-1; possible D gene TRBD1, 5 bases. This CDR3 is built from 14 residues. Germline CDR1 LGHDT, CDR2 YNNKEL (reference sequence). The ends were cut back, 4 bases at V and 5 bases at J, with 14 bases in the middle. This chain's CDR3 is CASSLVGGKTEAFF. DNA of the CDR3: TGTGCCAGCAGCCTCGTGGGGGGTAAAACTGAAGCTTTCTTT.

V is TRBV7-2 and J is TRBJ2-2; D remains unclear. Trimming stripped 3 bases from V and 3 bases from J, with 11 bases between. There are 15 residues in the CDR3. Germline V gives CDR1 SGHTA, CDR2 FQGNSA. CDR3 bases: TGTGCCAGCAGCTTGTACGGCTACGACACCGGGGAGCTGTTTTTT. It yields the protein CASSLYGYDTGELFF.

This clonotype occurred many times. V usage is TRBV5-1 and J usage is TRBJ2-5; TRBD1 aligns across 7 bases. V gave up 0 bases and J gave up 3 bases; unmatched junction bases: 5. Germline V gives CDR1 SGHRS, CDR2 YFSETQ. The CDR3 totals 15 residues. The CDR3 reads CASSLVSGGEETQYF. The CDR3 DNA sequence: TGCGCCAGCAGCTTGGTTTCAGGGGGTGAAGAGACCCAGTACTTC.

This clonotype has a count of ten or more. J is TRBJ1-4 and V is TRBV7-9; D remains unclear. Germline assignment: CDR1 SEHNR and CDR2 FQNEAQ (reference sequence). The CDR3 loop spans 15 amino acids. V was pared by 0 bases and J by 4 bases, with 9 bases between. CDR3 coding DNA: TGTGCCAGCAGCTTAGCGCCAGGCGGTAATGAAAAACTGTTTTTT. Amino acids: CASSLAPGGNEKLFF.

This clonotype was seen at least ten times. The chain joins TRBV7-3 to TRBJ2-3; a possible D gene is TRBD2 (7 bases). The length of the CDR3 is 16 residues. V lost 2 bases and J 2 bases, leaving 14 bases between the germline ends. The V gene's germline CDR1 is SGHTA and CDR2 FQGTGA. The CDR3 spells CASSLGGGTNTDTQYF. CDR3 coding DNA: TGTGCCAGCAGCTTAGGGGGGGGCACGAACACAGATACGCAGTATTTT.

In this sample, this clonotype turned up many times. This chain uses TRBV12-3 or TRBV12-4 with TRBJ1-1; D call uncertain. The V and J ends lost 6 bases and 1 base respectively, with 12 bases between them. This CDR3 contains 14 residues. The CDR3 loop reads CASRSDWRNTEAFF. CDR3 bases: TGTGCCAGCAGGTCGGACTGGAGGAACACTGAAGCTTTCTTT.

This clonotype was counted ten times or more. CDR3 sequence (DNA): TGTGCCAGCAGCTTAGGGTCTAGCGGGCACCAAGAGACCCAGTACTTC. Its protein product is CASSLGSSGHQETQYF. The chain couples TRBV7-9 to TRBJ2-5; 8 positions match TRBD2. The CDR3 runs to 16 residues. V trimming: 1 base; J trimming: 0 bases; junction bases outside the gene matches: 4. Germline loops: CDR1 SEHNR, CDR2 FQNEAQ (reference sequence).

This clonotype was observed a few times. The chain couples TRBV20-1 to TRBJ2-2, with D possibly TRBD1 on 5 matching bases. Deletions cut 2 bases from V and 5 bases from J, with 9 bases between. The CDR3 loop spans 13 amino acids. CDR1 is DFQATT and CDR2 is SNEGSKA in the germline V gene (reference sequence). CDR3 region: CSARYQGTGELFF. The CDR3 DNA reads as TGCAGTGCTAGATATCAGGGTACCGGGGAGCTGTTTTTT.

The chain has TRBV7-9 and TRBJ1-1; the D gene is possibly TRBD1 (5 bases). Germline lookup yields CDR1 SEHNR and CDR2 FQNEAQ (reference sequence). Deletions cut 2 bases from V and 6 bases from J, with 16 bases between. This CDR3 comprises 15 residues. The CDR3 spells CASSLSAHQGAEAFF. DNA of the CDR3: TGTGCCAGCAGCTTATCAGCACATCAAGGGGCTGAAGCTTTCTTT.

This clonotype was detected ten times or more. One end of the junction fails to match germline, which may point to a read error. The chain combines TRBV7-7 with TRBJ2-3, with 10 bases fitting TRBD2. The CDR3 runs to 15 residues. Germline V gives CDR1 SSHAT, CDR2 FNYEAQ (reference sequence). The CDR3 bases are TGTGCTAGCAGCTTCAGCGGGGGGGTCACAGATACGCAGTATTTT. Encoded protein: CASSFSGGVTDTQYF.

Only a few counts were recorded for this clonotype. This chain joins TRBV28 and TRBJ2-7; perhaps TRBD1 as D (6 bases). With 6 bases removed from V and 2 bases from J, the gap between germline ends came to 11 bases. Germline V CDR1 and CDR2: MDHEN, SYDVKM. The length of the CDR3 is 13 residues. The DNA for the CDR3 is TGTGCCAGCAGGACGACAGGAACCTACGAGCAGTACTTC. Protein sequence: CASRTTGTYEQYF.

This clonotype came up many times. Its ends do not fully match the called genes, so a read error is possible. This chain uses TRBV12-3 or TRBV12-4 with TRBJ2-7, with 7 nucleotides matching TRBD2. The CDR3 has 13 residues. DNA for the CDR3: TGTGCCAGCAGTTTAGCGACTGAGCTAGCGGTTTTCTTC. Protein: CASSLATELAVFF.

V and J are TRBV3-1 and TRBJ2-2; TRBD2 agrees at 7 bases. The CDR3 is 16 residues long. Trimming took 2 bases from V and 3 from J; bases not matched to a gene: 6. Germline lookup yields CDR1 LGHDT and CDR2 YNNKEL (reference sequence). The CDR3 DNA reads as TGTGCCAGCAGCCAACGCGGGGGAGGCGACACCGGGGAGCTGTTTTTT. This sequence encodes CASSQRGGGDTGELFF.

J is TRBJ1-3 and V is TRBV27; the D gene is possibly TRBD1 (5 bases). The CDR3 has 14 residues. Germline values: CDR1 MNHEY, CDR2 SMNVEV (reference sequence). Trimming left V 4 bases short and J 0 bases short, with 7 bases between. The DNA of the CDR3 is TGTGCCAGCAGTTCGGGGGGCTCTGGAAACACCATATATTTT. This codes for CASSSGGSGNTIYF.

This clonotype appeared many times. The V gene is TRBV7-3, the J gene TRBJ2-1, with D uncertain. The CDR3 runs 15 residues. Germline CDR1 is SGHTA and CDR2 is FQGTGA. The V end lost 1 base, the J end lost 0 bases, and 7 bases lay between the germline ends. The CDR3 nucleotides are TGTGCCAGCAGCTTAAACCCGAGCTCCTACAATGAGCAGTTCTTC. It yields the protein CASSLNPSSYNEQFF.

This clonotype has ten or more counts. The chain combines TRBV12-3 or TRBV12-4 with TRBJ2-7; D is possibly TRBD2 (5 bases). The CDR3 is made up of 15 amino acids. The germline V and J ends were trimmed by 1 base and 5 bases, with 15 bases remaining between them. CDR3 region: CASSLVAGSVHEQYF. CDR3 DNA: TGTGCCAGCAGTTTAGTGGCGGGTTCCGTCCACGAGCAGTACTTC.

The V gene is TRBV20-1, the J gene TRBJ2-3; a possible D gene is TRBD1 (6 bases). The CDR3 contains 15 residues. Germline lookup yields CDR1 DFQATT and CDR2 SNEGSKA (reference sequence). The V end was cut by 6 bases, the J end by 1 base, with 17 bases between. This CDR3 reads CSAPGVTVGTDTQYF. CDR3 nucleotide sequence: TGCAGTGCGCCAGGGGTAACCGTCGGCACAGATACGCAGTATTTT.

This clonotype was observed at least ten times. The V gene is TRBV6-5, the J gene TRBJ1-1; tentatively, D is TRBD1 (5 bases). CDR1 is MNHEY, CDR2 SVGAGI, per germline. The CDR3 length is 16 residues. With 0 bases removed from V and 0 bases from J, the gap between germline ends came to 11 bases. DNA for the CDR3: TGTGCCAGCAGTTACTCGAAGGGACTTATGAACACTGAAGCTTTCTTT. Protein product: CASSYSKGLMNTEAFF.

The chain couples TRBV29-1 to TRBJ2-7, with D unclear. The CDR3 extends over 15 amino acids. Trimming shortened V by 4 bases and J by 3 bases, and 19 bases separated the two germline ends. Per germline, CDR1 SQVTM and CDR2 ANQGSEA. The DNA of the CDR3 is TGCAGCGTTGGAGTATCCCCCGCCGACCACTACGAGCAGTACTTC. Translating it yields CSVGVSPADHYEQYF.

This clonotype was seen at least ten times. The chain combines TRBV6-5 with TRBJ1-3, with unresolved D. Trimming took off 4 bases at V and 0 bases at J, with 10 bases between the two ends. CDR3 length: 15 amino acids. In germline, CDR1 is MNHEY, CDR2 SVGAGI. CDR3 residues: CASSSPGHSGNTIYF. In DNA form, the CDR3 reads TGTGCCAGCAGTTCACCAGGCCACTCTGGAAACACCATATATTTT.

The V gene is TRBV29-1, the J gene TRBJ2-1, with D tentatively TRBD2 (6 bases). Trimming stripped 4 bases from V and 10 bases from J, with 17 bases between. This CDR3 spans 13 amino acids. Germline V lookup: CDR1 SQVTM, CDR2 ANQGSEA. This chain's CDR3 is CSVAVGSGGEQFF. The CDR3 bases are TGCAGCGTTGCGGTCGGCTCCGGGGGAGAGCAGTTCTTC.

As concerns this clonotype: A much larger clone sits a single nucleotide away, making a read error possible. CDR3 loop: CASSTLGTGDYGYTF. DNA of the CDR3: TGTGCCAGCAGCACTCTGGGAACAGGGGACTATGGCTACACCTTC. The rearrangement joins TRBV5-6 to TRBJ1-2; 7 nucleotides align to TRBD1. The CDR3 has 15 amino acids. The trim removed 4 bases at V and 3 bases at J, leaving 9 bases unmatched. Looked up from germline, CDR1 is SGHDT and CDR2 is YYEEEE.

This clonotype was seen a handful of times. The chain combines TRBV24-1 with TRBJ2-2; TRBD1 or TRBD2 may be the D gene (5 bases each). The CDR3 extends over 15 amino acids. Deletions cut 4 bases from V and 6 bases from J, with 14 bases between. The V gene's germline CDR1 is KGHDR and CDR2 SFDVKD. Here the CDR3 reads CATSEQRGVAGELFF. In DNA form, the CDR3 reads TGTGCCACCAGTGAACAAAGGGGAGTCGCCGGGGAGCTGTTTTTT.